In this sample, the clone carrying this TCR beta chain turned up many times. As originally analysed: Counts of nucleated cells, estimated from reference gene primer amplification, were obtained. Some clones are missing from TCRdb's copy, which holds only in-frame ones; the method was immunoSEQ multiplex PCR. That table supplies the V and J calls and clone size; D and trimming were determined from the DNA. Among under 250,000 clones, roughly 86% were seen once, and the ten largest hold around 1.6%. The source of the sample is a study of blood T cell repertoires in COVID-19. Study background: Specimens from acute and convalescent COVID-19 originated in the United States, Italy and Spain. In each case, the material was cDNA or gDNA derived from T cells, B-cell-depleted T cells, or PBMCs.

Germline CDR1 is SGHAT and CDR2 is FQNNGV. Trimming took 2 bases from V and 0 from J, leaving 8 bases between them. The CDR3 is 15 amino acids. The material sequenced was peripheral blood. This chain joins TRBV11-2 and TRBJ1-3; D perhaps matches TRBD1 (5 bases). This clonotype was sampled from a woman between 55 and 75 years old who had recovered from COVID-19. The CDR3 DNA reads as TGTGCCAGCAGCTTATACAGGAGCTCTGGAAACACCATATATTTT. Translation: CASSLYRSSGNTIYF.